There are a few counts of the clone carrying this T cell receptor beta chain. As yet, its antigen is unknown. This cohort consisted of healthy bone marrow donors. In germline, CDR1 is SGDLS, CDR2 YYNGEE. This CDR3 is built from 16 residues. The germline V and J ends were trimmed by 0 bases and 4 bases, with 13 bases remaining between them. The primer mix had 60 Vbeta and 13 Jbeta primers. The table came from immunoSEQ multiplex PCR; TCRdb's copy has only in-frame clones and leaves some out. Here the sample spans 130,000 or so clones, approximately 79% being singletons. The data were taken from a study of cytomegalovirus exposure and HLA in healthy donors. Findings and caveats of the study: Later analysis indicated greater clonal expansion among HLA-associated TCR beta chains than among equally common other chains. Analyzed later, association rates of TCRs varied across HLA loci, with DRB1 most and HLA-C fewest.

Sequenced input: PBMCs. The TCR was taken from a male donor in good health and CMV-seronegative. The rearrangement links TRBV9 to TRBJ1-4; TRBD1 might be the D (5 bases). The chain's CDR3 is CASSVDDSWGNEKLFF. CDR3 in DNA: TGTGCCAGCAGCGTAGACGACAGTTGGGGTAATGAAAAACTGTTTTTT. Filled out from reference TRBV9 and TRBJ1-4, the complete variable domain reads DSGVTQTPKHLITATGQRVTLRCSPRSGDLSVYWYQQSLDQGLQFLIQYYNGEERAKGNILERFSAQQFPDLHSELNLSSLELGDSALYFCASSVDDSWGNEKLFFGSGTQLSVL.